Below, 15 T cell receptor beta chains from the same sample are listed, as sequenced in a study of cytomegalovirus exposure and HLA in healthy donors. PCR amplification relied on 60 Vbeta primers (plus 13 Jbeta primers). Assay used: immunoSEQ multiplex PCR; TCRdb lists only in-frame clones, some missing. The repertoire consists of some 120,000 clones, with over 60% occurring once and the leading ten covering around 4.9%. Material: PBMCs. The receptors here all came from a man aged 25 to 40 in good health and CMV-seropositive.

This clone has a handful of counts. V is TRBV7-6 and J is TRBJ2-3, with 9 bases lining up with TRBD2. Trimming took 2 bases from V and 0 from J; bases not matched to a gene: 3. CDR1 SGHVS and CDR2 FNYEAQ come from the germline V gene. The CDR3 runs to 16 residues. The CDR3 is CASSLSGGTSTDTQYF. The CDR3 nucleotides read TGTGCCAGCAGCTTAAGCGGGGGGACAAGCACAGATACGCAGTATTTT.

The chain links TRBV11-2 to TRBJ1-1; D uncertain. Germline CDR1 is SGHAT and CDR2 is FQNNGV. The CDR3 contains 13 residues. Trimming cost V 0 bases and J 2 bases, with 4 bases left between them. The CDR3 loop reads CASSLDPNTEAFF. The CDR3 DNA reads as TGTGCCAGCAGCTTAGACCCTAACACTGAAGCTTTCTTT. Full variable domain (outside the CDR3, taken from reference TRBV11-2 and TRBJ1-1): EAGVAQSPRYKIIEKRQSVAFWCNPISGHATLYWYQQILGQGPKLLIQFQNNGVVDDSQLPKDRFSAERLKGVDSTLKIQPAKLEDSAVYLCASSLDPNTEAFFGQGTRLTVV.

The chain uses TRBV7-9 and TRBJ1-1, with D possibly matching TRBD1 (6 bases). This CDR3 region has 13 residues. Per germline, CDR1 SEHNR and CDR2 FQNEAQ (reference sequence). The V gene lost 1 base and the J gene lost 5 bases, with 8 bases spanning the gap. The CDR3 loop is CASSLEGDTEAFF. The CDR3 bases are TGTGCCAGCAGCTTAGAGGGGGATACTGAAGCTTTCTTT.

The CDR3 sequence: CASSQGTSGSTDTQYF. DNA of the CDR3: TGCGCCAGCAGCCAAGGAACTAGCGGTAGCACAGATACGCAGTATTTT. The V gene is TRBV4-3, the J gene TRBJ2-3; 8 bases are shared with TRBD2. Germline CDR1 is LGHNA and CDR2 is YSLEER. This CDR3 contains 16 residues. Trimming removed 1 base from V and 0 bases from J; junction bases left unmatched: 3.

The CDR3 DNA reads TGTGCCAGCAACAGGTGGATCCACGAGCAGTACTTC. This translates into CASNRWIHEQYF. The chain has TRBV28 and TRBJ2-7, with D possibly matching TRBD1 (5 bases). Germline V lookup: CDR1 MDHEN, CDR2 SYDVKM. Trimming removed 7 bases from V and 5 bases from J, with 12 bases in between. This CDR3 has 12 residues. Based on the CDR3 plus reference TRBV28 and TRBJ2-7, the full variable domain is DVKVTQSSRYLVKRTGEKVFLECVQDMDHENMFWYRQDPGLGLRLIYFSYDVKMKEKGDIPEGYSVSREKKERFSLILESASTNQTSMYLCASNRWIHEQYFGPGTRLTVT.

The CDR3 bases are TGCAGCGTTGAAGCCCTTCGACAGGCCTCCTACAATGAGCAGTTCTTC. This translates into CSVEALRQASYNEQFF. V usage is TRBV29-1 and J usage is TRBJ2-1; D perhaps matches TRBD1 (6 bases). Trimming cost V 1 base and J 0 bases, with 13 bases left between them. The CDR3 runs to 16 residues. Germline-derived CDR1 and CDR2 are SQVTM and ANQGSEA.

The chain has TRBV10-2 and TRBJ2-5; D possibly corresponds to TRBD1 (5 bases). Germline CDR1 and CDR2: WSHSY and SAAADI. The CDR3 covers 15 residues. V lost 8 bases and J lost 2, with 18 bases in between. CDR3 sequence: CASFIGLTVQETQYF. CDR3 in DNA: TGCGCCAGCTTTATAGGGTTGACAGTACAAGAGACCCAGTACTTC.

The chain recombines TRBV5-1 with TRBJ1-4; TRBD1 is a possible D gene (5 bases). Trimming removed 5 bases from V and 5 bases from J, with 13 bases in between. Per germline, CDR1 SGHRS and CDR2 YFSETQ. The CDR3 has 14 amino acids. The CDR3 sequence is CASREGVLNEKLFF. In nucleotides, the CDR3 is TGCGCCAGCAGGGAAGGGGTCTTAAATGAAAAACTGTTTTTT. Full variable domain (outside the CDR3, taken from reference TRBV5-1 and TRBJ1-4): KAGVTQTPRYLIKTRGQQVTLSCSPISGHRSVSWYQQTPGQGLQFLFEYFSETQRNKGNFPGRFSGRQFSNSRSEMNVSTLELGDSALYLCASREGVLNEKLFFGSGTQLSVL.

This chain connects TRBV2 to TRBJ2-5; 14 bases line up with TRBD2. Trimming removed 4 bases from V and 5 bases from J; junction bases left unmatched: 6. Germline V gene sequence: CDR1 SNHLY, CDR2 FYNNEI. This CDR3 has 16 amino acids. The CDR3 reads CASSGGLAGEVETQYF. CDR3 nucleotides: TGTGCCAGCAGTGGGGGACTAGCGGGGGAGGTGGAGACCCAGTACTTC. Based on the CDR3 plus reference TRBV2 and TRBJ2-5, the full variable domain is EPEVTQTPSHQVTQMGQEVILRCVPISNHLYFYWYRQILGQKVEFLVSFYNNEISEKSEIFDDQFSVERPDGSNFTLKIRSTKLEDSAMYFCASSGGLAGEVETQYFGPGTRLLVL.

The chain links TRBV5-4 to TRBJ2-1; 11 bases align to TRBD1. V gave up 2 bases and J gave up 9 bases; unmatched junction bases: 7. The CDR3 runs 15 residues. CDR1 and CDR2 from the germline V gene are SGHNT and YYREEE (reference sequence). CDR3 DNA: TGTGCCAGCAGCTTCCGGGACAGGGGGTTCGGTGAGCAGTTCTTC. This sequence encodes CASSFRDRGFGEQFF.

V gene TRBV28 combines with J gene TRBJ1-2; D gene uncertain. The germline V gene has CDR1 MDHEN and CDR2 SYDVKM. The CDR3 is 14 amino acids. V lost 2 bases and J lost 8, with 15 bases in between. CDR3 region: CASSLTAGTSGYTF. The CDR3, as DNA: TGTGCCAGCAGTTTAACGGCAGGAACCAGCGGCTACACCTTC.

The sample holds a few counts of this clone. The chain is built from TRBV4-1 and TRBJ2-6; D unresolved. The V and J ends lost 3 bases and 0 bases respectively, with 3 bases between them. Germline V gene lookup returns CDR1 MGHRA and CDR2 YSYEKL. The length of the CDR3 is 14 residues. The DNA for the CDR3 is TGCGCCAGCAGCCATCGCTCTGGGGCCAACGTCCTGACTTTC. It codes for CASSHRSGANVLTF.

V is TRBV11-2 and J is TRBJ2-7, with 15 bases aligning to TRBD2. Trimming at V came to 3 bases and at J to 2 bases, leaving 8 bases not matched to a gene. The germline gives CDR1 SGHAT, CDR2 FQNNGV. The CDR3 spans 18 residues. The CDR3 DNA reads TGTGCCAGCAGCTTCGATGGACTAGCGGGGGGGCCGGCCTACGAGCAGTACTTC. The encoded protein is CASSFDGLAGGPAYEQYF.

The chain couples TRBV5-1 to TRBJ2-7; TRBD1 matches 8 bases. Germline loops: CDR1 SGHRS, CDR2 YFSETQ. Losses at the gene ends were 4 bases for V and 6 bases for J; bases not matched to a gene: 12. This CDR3 has 15 amino acids. The CDR3 is CASSPLGRQGREQYF. The CDR3 bases are TGCGCCAGCAGCCCTCTCGGGAGACAGGGGCGCGAGCAGTACTTC.

The rearrangement joins TRBV4-2 to TRBJ2-1, with 9 bases fitting TRBD2. The CDR3 spans 17 residues. The ends lost 1 base at V and 9 bases at J; junction bases unmatched: 13. From germline, CDR1 is LGHNA and CDR2 YNFKEQ. CDR3 DNA sequence: TGTGCCAGCAGCCAAGTGGGCGGGGGGGCATTTAGTAGTGAGCAGTTCTTC. As protein: CASSQVGGGAFSSEQFF.